These 3 T cell receptor beta chains were sequenced from one sample in a study of blood T cell repertoires in COVID-19. Profiled with immunoSEQ multiplex PCR; TCRdb holds only in-frame clones, not every one. The sample has fewer than 250,000 clones; roughly 85% are singletons. The material sequenced was peripheral blood. The source is a woman aged 70 to 79 with active or convalescent COVID-19.

This chain connects TRBV11-2 to TRBJ2-1; D is possibly TRBD2 (6 bases). This CDR3 is 15 amino acids long. V lost 1 base to trimming and J lost 4 bases, with 11 bases between them. In germline, CDR1 is SGHAT, CDR2 FQNNGV. The CDR3 nucleotides read TGTGCCAGCAGCTTAGGGAGGGGCTGGTACAATGAGCAGTTCTTC. Its translation is CASSLGRGWYNEQFF.

This chain connects TRBV7-2 to TRBJ1-5, with D unclear. CDR3 length: 13 amino acids. The germline V and J ends were trimmed by 3 bases and 4 bases, with 7 bases remaining between them. CDR1 and CDR2 from the germline V gene are SGHTA and FQGNSA. CDR3 loop: CASSFGGNQPQHF. The DNA for the CDR3 is TGTGCCAGCAGCTTTGGAGGGAATCAGCCCCAGCATTTT.

The V gene is TRBV5-1, the J gene TRBJ1-2; a possible D gene is TRBD1 (6 bases). The germline V gene has CDR1 SGHRS and CDR2 YFSETQ. The CDR3 sequence is 17 residues long. Between the trimmed V and J ends, which lost 4 bases and 0 bases, there was a span of 19 bases. CDR3 sequence: CASSPRGSGGPNYGYTF. In DNA, the CDR3 is TGCGCCAGCAGCCCGAGGGGGTCGGGGGGACCTAACTATGGCTACACCTTC.